These 2 T cell receptor beta chains were sequenced from one sample in a study of shared clonotypes between healthy human individuals. Data came from immunoSEQ multiplex PCR; TCRdb stores just in-frame clones and leaves some out. This table has more than 2 million clones, more than 90% appearing once. Material for sequencing was naive CD4+ T cells sorted from blood. Described subset: CD45RA+ positively selected. The receptors were gathered from a man aged 18 to 30 in good health.

The J gene is TRBJ1-2, the V gene TRBV6-1; D call uncertain. Trimming cost V 2 bases and J 4 bases, with 5 bases left between them. The CDR3 loop spans 12 amino acids. Germline lookup yields CDR1 MNHNS and CDR2 SASEGT. CDR3 in amino acids: CASSERSYGYTF. DNA for the CDR3: TGTGCCAGCAGTGAACGAAGCTATGGCTACACCTTC.

In the case of this clone: Other nucleotide sequences from this sample produce the same CDR3. This chain links TRBV19 with TRBJ2-5; D possibly corresponds to TRBD2 (5 bases). Germline V CDR1 and CDR2: LNHDA, SQIVND (reference sequence). The CDR3 loop spans 13 amino acids. Trimming removed 1 base from V and 5 bases from J, with 8 bases in between. The CDR3 sequence: CASSIGGVETQYF. DNA for the CDR3: TGTGCCAGTAGTATAGGGGGAGTGGAGACCCAGTACTTC.